This T cell receptor beta chain was obtained from a study of a mutant IDH1 vaccine in newly diagnosed glioma. This clone was recorded once. The target antigen is unknown. The sample's time point: week 23, last vaccination. Doses comprised 300 ug of mutant IDH1 20-mer peptide each, plus topical imiquimod. Germline V lookup: CDR1 SEHNR, CDR2 FQNEAQ (reference sequence). The CDR3 runs to 13 residues. The V gene lost 3 bases and the J gene lost 3 bases, with 9 bases spanning the gap. Sequencing used immunoSEQ multiplex PCR; TCRdb keeps in-frame clones, though not all of them. This table has about 82,000 clones, 65% to 90% appearing once.

V and J are TRBV7-9 and TRBJ2-7; no clear D gene. The sample was PBMCs, taken from a glioma patient whose treatment included an IDH1 peptide vaccine. The receptor was isolated from a man aged 25-45 years with glioma. Some clones in this sample may be carry-over from other donors' samples. CDR3 in DNA: TGTGCCAGCAGCTTTGAGCGTCTCTACGAGCAGTACTTC. Its translation: CASSFERLYEQYF.